These T cell receptor beta chains were read from a single sample in a study of Graves' ophthalmopathy and Graves' hyperthyroidism. TCRdb fed the multiplex PCR reads into MiXCR, producing one record per CDR3 protein. The table lists about 640,000 distinct CDR3 sequences, 35% to 45% of them singletons. Sequenced: peripheral blood. These receptors were taken from an adult man with Graves' ophthalmopathy. Both conserved end residues are part of each CDR3. The order of the fields is J gene, clone size, D gene, V gene, CDR3 protein, CDR3 DNA. The D gene is left open where the match is weak. Only some rows state a clone size, as once, few, many or a class for expanded clones.

TRBJ2-7 NA TRBD1 TRBV6-6 CASSKQGARYEQYF TGTGCCAGCAGCAAACAGGGGGCTCGGTACGAGCAGTACTTC
TRBJ1-1 few NA TRBV3-1 CASSPGRVLNTEAFF TGTGCCAGCAGCCCCGGACGCGTCCTGAACACTGAAGCTTTCTTT
TRBJ2-5 many NA TRBV20-1 CSARVGTPGETQYF TGCAGTGCTAGAGTTGGGACCCCCGGGGAGACCCAGTACTTC
TRBJ1-2 many NA TRBV7-9 CASSLGGATNYGYTF TGTGCCAGCAGCTTAGGGGGCGCGACGAACTATGGCTACACCTTC
TRBJ2-5 few TRBD2 TRBV5-1 CASSFLGGGARETQYF TGCGCCAGCAGCTTCCTAGGCGGGGGGGCTCGAGAGACCCAGTACTTC
TRBJ1-2 many NA TRBV16 CASSQRTGFYGYTF TGTGCCAGCAGCCAACGAACGGGGTTTTATGGCTACACCTTC
TRBJ1-3 NA TRBD1 TRBV12-3/TRBV12-4 CASSLGPTGTGNTIYF TGTGCCAGCAGTTTAGGGCCGACAGGGACTGGAAACACCATATATTTT
TRBJ1-4 many NA TRBV2 CASSEVIRDQLF TGTGCCAGCAGTGAAGTAATCCGGGATCAGCTTTTT
TRBJ1-1 NA TRBD1 TRBV25-1 CASRQGSTTEAFF TGTGCCAGCAGACAGGGGTCTACCACTGAAGCTTTCTTT
TRBJ2-2 NA NA TRBV9 CASSLDMGNTGELFF TGTGCCAGCAGCCTAGACATGGGGAACACCGGGGAGCTGTTTTTT
TRBJ1-6 NA NA TRBV27 CASSVQYNSPLHF TGTGCCAGTTCCGTCCAGTATAATTCACCCCTCCACTTT
TRBJ1-1 many NA TRBV29-1 CSVEWNTEAFF TGCAGCGTTGAGTGGAACACTGAAGCTTTCTTT
TRBJ2-7 NA NA TRBV7-6 CASSLVPGPEKRTYEQYF TGTGCCAGCAGCTTGGTTCCGGGACCGGAGAAACGAACCTACGAGCAGTACTTC
TRBJ1-6 NA NA TRBV7-2 CASSPRDQRDSPLHF TGTGCCAGCAGCCCCCGGGACCAAAGGGATTCACCCCTCCACTTT
TRBJ1-3 few NA TRBV5-1 CASSTTGLGSGNTIYF TGCGCCAGCAGTACAACAGGTCTCGGCTCTGGAAACACCATATATTTT
TRBJ1-1 few NA TRBV6-6 CASFYGTLSLNTEAFF TGTGCCAGCTTCTACGGGACACTAAGCCTCAACACTGAAGCTTTCTTT
TRBJ2-1 few TRBD1 TRBV6-6 CASNQQGQAYNEQFF TGTGCCAGCAACCAACAGGGACAGGCCTACAATGAGCAGTTCTTC
TRBJ1-6 NA TRBD1 TRBV4-3 CASSQARDRCSPLHF TGCGCCAGCAGCCAGGCCCGGGACAGGTGCTCCCCCCTCCACTTT
TRBJ2-6 NA NA TRBV29-1 CSVGGGAGANVLTF TGCAGCGTTGGCGGCGGGGCCGGGGCCAACGTCCTGACTTTC
TRBJ1-5 NA NA TRBV12-3/TRBV12-4 CASSRTAPQGWQPQHF TGTGCCAGCAGCAGAACCGCCCCACAGGGCTGGCAGCCCCAGCATTTT
TRBJ2-5 NA NA TRBV7-9 CASKPGRTHETQYF TGTGCCAGCAAACCCGGACGGACTCATGAGACCCAGTACTTC
TRBJ2-6 NA NA TRBV25-1 CASSDRDNVLTF TGTGCCAGCAGTGACCGAGACAACGTCCTGACTTTC
TRBJ1-1 many NA TRBV7-9 CALNRAENTEAFF TGTGCTCTAAACAGGGCGGAGAACACTGAAGCTTTCTTT
TRBJ2-2 few TRBD2 TRBV20-1 CSASGRMNTGELFF TGCAGTGCTAGCGGGAGGATGAACACCGGGGAGCTGTTTTTT
TRBJ1-2 many TRBD1 TRBV5-8 CASGQGMGYGYTF TGTGCCAGCGGACAGGGTATGGGCTATGGCTACACCTTC
TRBJ1-5 many TRBD1 TRBV6-6 CASSQQQGASQPQHF TGTGCCAGCAGTCAGCAACAGGGGGCTAGTCAGCCCCAGCATTTT
TRBJ1-2 NA NA TRBV7-2 CASSPVGLGSGYTF TGTGCCAGCAGCCCCGTGGGGTTAGGATCTGGCTACACCTTC
TRBJ2-5 NA NA TRBV6-2/TRBV6-3 CAASGTQETQYF TGTGCCGCCAGTGGGACCCAAGAGACCCAGTACTTC
TRBJ2-5 NA NA TRBV15 CAASSLGQLDRETQYF TGTGCCGCCAGCAGCTTGGGACAATTGGATCGGGAGACCCAGTACTTC
TRBJ2-7 few TRBD2 TRBV5-4 CASSLGEAGGYEQYF TGTGCCAGCAGCTTGGGAGAGGCGGGGGGCTACGAGCAGTACTTC
TRBJ2-5 once TRBD2 TRBV15 CATSTGGRQETQYF TGTGCCACCAGCACGGGCGGGAGGCAAGAGACCCAGTACTTC
TRBJ2-7 many NA TRBV7-6 CASSLLGAYEQYF TGTGCCAGCAGCTTACTGGGGGCGTACGAGCAGTACTTC
TRBJ2-7 many TRBD1 TRBV10-3 CAISGTGGLDEQYF TGTGCCATCAGTGGGACAGGGGGCCTCGACGAGCAGTACTTC
TRBJ1-5 few TRBD1 TRBV12-3/TRBV12-4 CASGLVLGQGTNSNQPQHF TGTGCTAGTGGTTTGGTCCTGGGACAGGGGACAAATAGCAATCAGCCCCAGCATTTT
TRBJ1-5 NA NA TRBV6-5 CASNPGFNQPQHF TGTGCCAGCAACCCAGGGTTCAATCAGCCCCAGCATTTT
TRBJ2-2 few NA TRBV19 CASSAPASFLGGLFF TGTGCCAGTAGTGCACCCGCTAGTTTTCTGGGTGGGCTGTTTTTT
TRBJ1-1 many TRBD1 TRBV29-1 CSAGSGTGGVFFF TGCAGCGCCGGGAGCGGGACAGGGGGCGTTTTTTTCTTT
TRBJ2-7 few TRBD2 TRBV20-1 CSAAPGLAGHEQYF TGCAGTGCTGCTCCGGGACTAGCGGGACACGAGCAGTACTTC
TRBJ1-5 few NA TRBV5-1 CASSLTRAGIRSNQPQHF TGCGCCAGCAGCCTGACCCGGGCAGGGATTCGCAGCAATCAGCCCCAGCATTTT
TRBJ2-7 NA NA TRBV7-8 CASSLVGSVAHEQYF TGTGCCAGCAGCTTAGTTGGGTCGGTGGCCCACGAGCAGTACTTC
TRBJ2-5 many TRBD1 TRBV5-1 CASSLVGTGRQETQYF TGCGCCAGCAGCTTGGTCGGGACAGGGAGGCAAGAGACCCAGTACTTC
TRBJ1-5 NA NA TRBV24-1 CATSDLAARGQETQHF TGTGCCACCAGTGACCTGGCTGCGCGAGGTCAAGAGACCCAGCATTTT
TRBJ2-5 NA TRBD2 TRBV10-3 CAIGTTSGSQETQYF TGTGCCATCGGGACGACTAGCGGAAGCCAAGAGACCCAGTACTTC
TRBJ1-5 NA NA TRBV4-2 CASSQEQTSNQPQHF TGTGCCAGCAGCCAAGAACAGACTAGCAATCAGCCCCAGCATTTT
TRBJ2-2 NA TRBD2 TRBV7-9 CASSYPTSGGPGELFF TGTGCCAGCAGTTACCCCACTAGCGGGGGGCCCGGGGAGCTGTTTTTT